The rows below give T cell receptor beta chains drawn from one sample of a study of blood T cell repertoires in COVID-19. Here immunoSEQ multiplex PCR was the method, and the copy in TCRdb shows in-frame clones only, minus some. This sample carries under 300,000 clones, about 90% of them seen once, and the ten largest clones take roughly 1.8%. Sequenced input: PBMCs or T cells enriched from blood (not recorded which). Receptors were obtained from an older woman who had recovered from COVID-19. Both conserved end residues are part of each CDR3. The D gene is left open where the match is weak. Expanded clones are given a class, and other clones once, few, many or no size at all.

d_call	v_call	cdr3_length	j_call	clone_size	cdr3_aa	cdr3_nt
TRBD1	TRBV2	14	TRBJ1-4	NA	CASKVGTANEKLFF	TGTGCCAGCAAGGTGGGGACAGCTAATGAAAAACTGTTTTTT
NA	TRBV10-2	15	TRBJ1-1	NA	CASSMFNRPNTEAFF	TGCGCCAGCAGTATGTTTAACAGGCCGAACACTGAAGCTTTCTTT
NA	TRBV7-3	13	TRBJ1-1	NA	CASSSQENTEAFF	TGTGCCAGCAGCTCCCAGGAGAACACTGAAGCTTTCTTT
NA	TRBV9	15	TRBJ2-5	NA	CASSLRGAGEETQYF	TGTGCCAGCAGCCTCCGGGGGGCGGGGGAAGAGACCCAGTACTTC
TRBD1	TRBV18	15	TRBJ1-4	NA	CASSSPGQSNEKLFF	TGTGCCAGCTCATCTCCGGGACAGTCTAATGAAAAACTGTTTTTT
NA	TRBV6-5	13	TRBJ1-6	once	CASLSGVNSPLHF	TGTGCCAGCCTTTCGGGGGTTAATTCACCCCTCCACTTT
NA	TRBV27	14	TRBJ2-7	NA	CASSLSGHLYEQYF	TGTGCCAGCAGTTTATCGGGACACCTATACGAGCAGTACTTC
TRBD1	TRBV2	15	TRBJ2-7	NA	CASSEERQGSYEQYF	TGTGCCAGCAGTGAAGAGCGACAGGGGTCCTACGAGCAGTACTTC
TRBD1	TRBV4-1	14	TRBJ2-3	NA	CASSRGQTPDTQYF	TGCGCCAGCAGCCGGGGACAGACCCCAGATACGCAGTATTTT
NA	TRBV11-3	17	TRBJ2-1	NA	CASSGRKLDRINNEQFF	TGTGCCAGCAGCGGGAGGAAGTTGGACAGGATAAACAATGAGCAGTTCTTC
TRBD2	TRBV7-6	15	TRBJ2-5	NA	CASSLVTGGLETQYF	TGTGCCAGCAGCTTAGTGACGGGGGGGTTAGAGACCCAGTACTTC
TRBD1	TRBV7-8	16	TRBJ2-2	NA	CASSLHRGVDTGELFF	TGTGCCAGCAGCTTACACAGGGGGGTCGACACCGGGGAGCTGTTTTTT
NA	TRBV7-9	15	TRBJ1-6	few	CASSFEGLKNSPLHF	TGTGCCAGCAGCTTTGAGGGATTGAAAAATTCACCCCTCCACTTT
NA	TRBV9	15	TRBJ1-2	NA	CASSVAGNVQGGYTF	TGTGCCAGCAGCGTAGCGGGCAACGTACAGGGTGGCTACACCTTC
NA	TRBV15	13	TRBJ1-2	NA	CATSRGTEPFYTF	TGTGCCACCAGCAGAGGGACAGAACCCTTTTACACCTTC
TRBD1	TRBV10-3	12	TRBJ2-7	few	CATGQAVYEQYF	TGTGCCACCGGACAGGCGGTCTACGAGCAGTACTTC
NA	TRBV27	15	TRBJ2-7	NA	CASASNPGTIYEQYF	TGTGCCAGCGCGTCAAACCCGGGGACAATCTACGAGCAGTACTTC
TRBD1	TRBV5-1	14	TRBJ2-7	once	CASSPGTGGFEQYF	TGCGCCAGCAGCCCCGGGACAGGGGGTTTCGAGCAGTACTTC
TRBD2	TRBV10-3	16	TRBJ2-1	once	CAISGSGGVSYNEQFF	TGTGCCATCAGTGGGTCGGGGGGGGTCTCCTACAATGAGCAGTTCTTC
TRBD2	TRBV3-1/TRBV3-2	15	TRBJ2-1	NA	CASSQDQRGWDEQFF	TGTGCCAGCAGCCAAGATCAGCGGGGGTGGGATGAGCAGTTCTTC
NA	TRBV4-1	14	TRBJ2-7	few	CASSRDGSSYEQYF	TGCGCCAGCAGCCGTGATGGGAGTTCCTACGAGCAGTACTTC
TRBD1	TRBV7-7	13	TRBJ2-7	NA	CASSPDRYGEQYF	TGTGCTAGCAGCCCGGACAGGTATGGCGAGCAGTACTTC
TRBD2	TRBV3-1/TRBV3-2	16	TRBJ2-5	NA	CASSQDSGGFMETQYF	TGTGCCAGCAGCCAAGATAGCGGGGGGTTTATGGAGACCCAGTACTTC
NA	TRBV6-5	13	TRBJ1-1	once	CASRGEENTEAFF	TGTGCCAGCAGAGGCGAGGAGAACACTGAAGCTTTCTTT
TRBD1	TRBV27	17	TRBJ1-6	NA	CASSFSGRGNYNSPLHF	TGTGCCAGCAGTTTCTCGGGCAGGGGGAACTATAATTCACCCCTCCACTTT
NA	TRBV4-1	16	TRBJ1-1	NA	CASSQPYRGVRTEAFF	TGCGCCAGCAGCCAACCCTATCGGGGGGTACGTACTGAAGCTTTCTTT
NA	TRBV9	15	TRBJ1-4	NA	CASSGRGEGDEKLFF	TGTGCCAGCAGCGGAAGAGGGGAGGGCGATGAAAAACTGTTTTTT
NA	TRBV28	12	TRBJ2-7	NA	CASSFMRYEQYF	TGTGCCAGCAGTTTTATGAGGTACGAGCAGTACTTC
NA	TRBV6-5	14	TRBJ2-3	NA	CASSYSTSADTQYF	TGTGCCAGCAGTTACTCGACTAGTGCAGATACGCAGTATTTT
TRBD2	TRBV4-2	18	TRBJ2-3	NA	CASRLGTSGSGGTDTQYF	TGTGCCAGCAGACTCGGGACTAGCGGGAGCGGCGGCACAGATACGCAGTATTTT
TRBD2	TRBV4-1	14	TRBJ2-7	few	CASSPSGLAYEQYF	TGCGCCAGCAGCCCTAGCGGGCTTGCCTACGAGCAGTACTTC
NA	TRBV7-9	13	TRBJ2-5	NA	CASSPSGWETQYF	TGTGCCAGCAGCCCCAGCGGGTGGGAGACCCAGTACTTC
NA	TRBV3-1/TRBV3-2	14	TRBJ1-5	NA	CASSQRLDNQPQHF	TGTGCCAGCAGCCAACGACTGGACAATCAGCCCCAGCATTTT
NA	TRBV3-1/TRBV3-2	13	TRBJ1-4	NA	CASSNSGSEKLFF	TGTGCCAGCAGTAATTCGGGATCGGAAAAACTGTTTTTT
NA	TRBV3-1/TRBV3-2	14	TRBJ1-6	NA	CASSDLVADSPLHF	TGTGCCAGCAGTGACTTGGTGGCGGATTCACCCCTCCACTTT
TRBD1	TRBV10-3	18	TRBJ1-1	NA	CAISGTGTGIASGTEAFF	TGTGCCATCAGCGGAACCGGGACAGGTATAGCCTCGGGGACTGAAGCTTTCTTT
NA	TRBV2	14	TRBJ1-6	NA	CASRSGLSNSPLHF	TGTGCCAGCAGATCGGGACTCTCGAATTCACCCCTCCACTTT